A selection of T cell receptor beta chains follows, all from one sample in a study of blood T cell repertoires in COVID-19. Libraries were prepared by immunoSEQ multiplex PCR; TCRdb keeps only in-frame clonotypes and omits some of them. Among approximately 450,000 clones, about 85% were seen once, and the ten largest hold 1.5% to 2%. Specimen: PBMCs or T cells enriched from blood (not recorded which). These receptor sequences come from a woman between 18 and 30 years old with acute COVID-19. Both conserved end residues are part of each CDR3. D genes are given only for firm matches. Part of the rows lack a size; the others show once, few, many or a class for expanded clones.

V	J	D	size	CDR3	DNA
TRBV4-1	TRBJ2-7	TRBD1	.	CASSIPGTGREQYF	TGCGCCAGCAGCATACCCGGGACAGGCCGCGAGCAGTACTTC
TRBV5-4	TRBJ2-7	.	once	CASRETGNPYEQYF	TGTGCCAGCAGGGAAACAGGGAACCCCTACGAGCAGTACTTC
TRBV12-5	TRBJ2-1	TRBD2	.	CASGLVLAGTRAYNEQFF	TGTGCTAGTGGTTTGGTACTGGCCGGGACTAGAGCCTACAATGAGCAGTTCTTC
TRBV4-1	TRBJ2-1	.	.	CASSQDPRGEQFF	TGCGCCAGCAGCCAAGACCCTAGAGGTGAGCAGTTCTTC
TRBV12-5	TRBJ2-5	TRBD2	.	CASGVGLAQETQYF	TGTGCTAGTGGAGTCGGACTAGCCCAAGAGACCCAGTACTTC
TRBV6-5	TRBJ1-1	.	.	CASRKSGGGAEAFF	TGTGCCAGCAGAAAATCCGGGGGGGGCGCTGAAGCTTTCTTT
TRBV5-5	TRBJ2-3	TRBD2	.	CASSRSGLSTDTQYF	TGTGCCAGCAGCCGTAGCGGGCTCAGCACAGATACGCAGTATTTT
TRBV7-9	TRBJ2-2	TRBD1	.	CASSRDRVAGELFF	TGTGCCAGCAGCCGGGACAGGGTGGCCGGGGAGCTGTTTTTT
TRBV24-1	TRBJ1-2	TRBD1	.	CATSDPRGLYGYTF	TGTGCCACCAGTGATCCCAGGGGGCTCTATGGCTACACCTTC
TRBV7-2	TRBJ1-3	TRBD1	.	CASSPKFVDRGSGNTIYF	TGTGCCAGCAGCCCGAAATTTGTGGACAGGGGCTCTGGAAACACCATATATTTT
TRBV28	TRBJ2-1	TRBD2	.	CASSPRESGLNEQFF	TGTGCCAGCAGCCCGCGGGAGTCTGGATTAAATGAGCAGTTCTTC
TRBV28	TRBJ2-3	TRBD2	few	CASATSGGTDTQYF	TGTGCCAGCGCCACTAGCGGGGGCACAGATACGCAGTATTTT
TRBV28	TRBJ1-3	TRBD1	.	CASSEGTGPGNTIYF	TGTGCCAGCAGTGAGGGGACAGGGCCTGGAAACACCATATATTTT
TRBV25-1	TRBJ2-1	.	few	CASNWARANEQFF	TGTGCCAGCAACTGGGCGCGAGCCAATGAGCAGTTCTTC
TRBV18	TRBJ1-1	.	.	CASSTGWANTEAFF	TGTGCCAGCTCCACAGGGTGGGCGAACACTGAAGCTTTCTTT
TRBV5-1	TRBJ2-1	.	.	CASSYDRRSSYNEQFF	TGCGCCAGCAGTTACGACAGGCGGAGCTCCTACAATGAGCAGTTCTTC
TRBV28	TRBJ1-5	TRBD1	.	CASSLDRASNQPQHF	TGTGCCAGCAGCCTAGACAGGGCCAGCAATCAGCCCCAGCATTTT
TRBV19	TRBJ1-1	.	.	CASSIEQDTEAFF	TGTGCCAGTAGTATAGAACAGGACACTGAAGCTTTCTTT
TRBV5-6	TRBJ2-4	TRBD1	.	CASSLAVGRTGEAKNIQYF	TGTGCCAGCAGCTTGGCGGTCGGGCGGACAGGGGAGGCCAAAAACATTCAGTACTTC
TRBV20-1	TRBJ2-1	TRBD2	.	CSASLTSGRGDEQFF	TGCAGTGCTAGTCTAACTAGCGGGAGAGGAGATGAGCAGTTCTTC
TRBV7-9	TRBJ2-7	.	.	CASSLVPAYEQYF	TGTGCCAGCAGCTTAGTCCCCGCCTACGAGCAGTACTTC
TRBV6-5	TRBJ1-1	.	.	CASKTLDGGTEAFF	TGTGCCAGCAAAACCCTGGACGGGGGGACTGAAGCTTTCTTT
TRBV5-1	TRBJ2-4	.	.	CASSGGTDLAKNIQYF	TGCGCCAGCAGCGGAGGGACAGACTTAGCCAAAAACATTCAGTACTTC
TRBV10-1	TRBJ2-5	.	.	CASSESSKETQYF	TGCGCCAGCAGTGAGTCATCAAAAGAGACCCAGTACTTC
TRBV5-1	TRBJ1-1	.	.	CASSLEHNTEAFF	TGCGCCAGCAGCTTAGAACACAACACTGAAGCTTTCTTT
TRBV12-3/TRBV12-4	TRBJ2-2	.	.	CASSVTGSGELFF	TGTGCCAGCAGTGTCACAGGAAGCGGGGAGCTGTTTTTT
TRBV5-1	TRBJ1-1	.	.	CASSHGGNTEAFF	TGCGCCAGCAGCCACGGGGGGAACACTGAAGCTTTCTTT
TRBV27	TRBJ2-4	TRBD2	.	CASSGGSGAKNIQYF	TGTGCCAGCAGTGGCGGGAGTGGAGCCAAAAACATTCAGTACTTC
TRBV18	TRBJ1-5	.	.	CASSPGNGPNQPQHF	TGTGCCAGCTCACCCGGGAACGGACCCAATCAGCCCCAGCATTTT
TRBV4-2	TRBJ2-3	.	.	CASSQGGEGTDTQYF	TGTGCCAGCAGCCAAGGGGGAGAGGGCACAGATACGCAGTATTTT
TRBV5-1	TRBJ1-1	TRBD1	.	CASTRGTGISTEAFF	TGCGCCAGCACCCGGGGGACAGGCATTTCGACTGAAGCTTTCTTT
TRBV7-2	TRBJ2-5	.	.	CASSLEWGLTGVQETQYF	TGTGCCAGCAGCTTAGAGTGGGGCTTAACAGGCGTCCAAGAGACCCAGTACTTC
TRBV3-1/TRBV3-2	TRBJ2-7	TRBD2	.	CASSQGLAGTPYEQYF	TGTGCCAGCAGCCAAGGACTAGCGGGGACGCCCTACGAGCAGTACTTC
TRBV5-4	TRBJ2-1	TRBD1	.	CASSPTGGSYNEQFF	TGTGCCAGCAGCCCAACAGGGGGCTCCTACAATGAGCAGTTCTTC